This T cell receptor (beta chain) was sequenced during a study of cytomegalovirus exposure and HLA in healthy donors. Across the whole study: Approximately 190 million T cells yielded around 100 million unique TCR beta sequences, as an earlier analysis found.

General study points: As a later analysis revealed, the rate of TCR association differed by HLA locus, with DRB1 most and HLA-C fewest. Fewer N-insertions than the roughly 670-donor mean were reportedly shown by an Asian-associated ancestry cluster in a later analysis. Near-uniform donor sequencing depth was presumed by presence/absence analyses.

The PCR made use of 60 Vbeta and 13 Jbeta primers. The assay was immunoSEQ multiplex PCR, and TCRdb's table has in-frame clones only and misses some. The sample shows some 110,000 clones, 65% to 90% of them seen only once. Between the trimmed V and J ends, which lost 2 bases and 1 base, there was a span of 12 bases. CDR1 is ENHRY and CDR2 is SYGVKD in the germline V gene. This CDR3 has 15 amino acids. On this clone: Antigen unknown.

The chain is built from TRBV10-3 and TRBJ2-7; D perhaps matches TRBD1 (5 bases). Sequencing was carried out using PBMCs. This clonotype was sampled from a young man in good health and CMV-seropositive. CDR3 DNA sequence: TGTGCCATCAGTGAGCTATCCGACAGATCCTACGAGCAGTACTTC. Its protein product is CAISELSDRSYEQYF.